This TCR beta chain was observed in a study of spatial heterogeneity in lung cancer. The CDR3 is made up of 16 amino acids. CDR1 SGDLS and CDR2 YYNGEE come from the germline V gene. V gave up 3 bases and J gave up 4 bases, with 16 bases separating them. The time point is: sample taken at primary tumor resection. The approximately 77 donors had untreated early-stage non-small cell lung cancer. Unsorted samples of tumor, nontumor lung or frozen PBMC had their whole RNA sequenced. Every TCR cDNA molecule bore a unique molecular identifier. TCRdb passed the 5' RACE reads through MiXCR, listing each CDR3 protein once. There are some 83,000 distinct CDR3 sequences in the sample; approximately 8% occur only once, and about 6.8% lies in the top ten. Overall study results and limits: Follow-up blood showed ubiquitous expanded tumor TCRs less than blood at resection did.

A remark on this clonotype: Antigen specificity is unknown.

This TCR came from a male donor with early-stage non-small cell lung cancer. Source: PBMCs, taken at surgery. The V call is TRBV9, the J call TRBJ2-2; D tentatively reads TRBD1 or TRBD2 (5 bases each). The CDR3 coding sequence is TGTGCCAGCAGCGCCAATTTGGCAGGGAGCACCGGGGAGCTGTTTTTT. The encoded protein is CASSANLAGSTGELFF.